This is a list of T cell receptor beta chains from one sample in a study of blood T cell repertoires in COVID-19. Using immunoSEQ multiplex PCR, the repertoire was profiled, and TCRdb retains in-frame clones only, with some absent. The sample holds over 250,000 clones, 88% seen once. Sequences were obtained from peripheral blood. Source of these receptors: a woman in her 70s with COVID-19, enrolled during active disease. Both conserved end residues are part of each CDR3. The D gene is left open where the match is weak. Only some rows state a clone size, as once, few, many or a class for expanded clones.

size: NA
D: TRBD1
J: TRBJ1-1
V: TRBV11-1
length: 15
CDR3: CASSSYKKGATEAFF
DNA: TGTGCCAGCAGCTCTTACAAGAAGGGGGCCACTGAAGCTTTCTTT

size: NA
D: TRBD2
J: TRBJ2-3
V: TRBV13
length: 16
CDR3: CASSPGLAETTDTQYF
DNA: TGTGCCAGCAGCCCAGGACTAGCGGAAACCACAGATACGCAGTATTTT

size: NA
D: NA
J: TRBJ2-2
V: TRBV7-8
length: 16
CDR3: CASSFQGGGNTGELFF
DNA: TGTGCCAGCAGCTTTCAGGGAGGCGGGAACACCGGGGAGCTGTTTTTT

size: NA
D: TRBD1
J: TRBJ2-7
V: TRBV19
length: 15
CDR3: CASTRQTGATYEQYF
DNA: TGTGCCAGTACCCGCCAGACAGGGGCGACCTACGAGCAGTACTTC

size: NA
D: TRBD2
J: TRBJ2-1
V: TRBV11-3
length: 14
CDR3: CASSLSGSYNEQFF
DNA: TGTGCCAGCAGCTTAAGCGGGAGCTACAATGAGCAGTTCTTC

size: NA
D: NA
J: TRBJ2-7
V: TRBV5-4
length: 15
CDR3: CASSLKTTPRSEQYF
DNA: TGTGCCAGCAGCTTGAAGACTACTCCGAGGTCCGAGCAGTACTTC

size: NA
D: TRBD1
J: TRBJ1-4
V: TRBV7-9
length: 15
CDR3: CASSRDRASNEKLFF
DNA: TGTGCCAGCAGCCGCGACAGGGCGTCTAATGAAAAACTGTTTTTT

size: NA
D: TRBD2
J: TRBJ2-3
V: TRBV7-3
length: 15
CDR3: CASSSLAGSTDTQYF
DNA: TGTGCCAGCAGCTCCCTAGCGGGGTCCACAGATACGCAGTATTTT

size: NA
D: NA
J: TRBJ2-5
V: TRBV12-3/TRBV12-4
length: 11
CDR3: CASSLGETQYF
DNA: TGTGCCAGCAGTTTGGGCGAGACCCAGTACTTC

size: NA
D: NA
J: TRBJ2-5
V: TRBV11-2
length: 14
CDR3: CASSLILGVETQYF
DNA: TGTGCCAGCAGCTTAATACTGGGCGTAGAGACCCAGTACTTC

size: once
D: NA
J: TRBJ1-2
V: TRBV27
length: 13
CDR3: CASSSQANYGYTF
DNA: TGTGCCAGCAGTTCACAAGCTAACTATGGCTACACCTTC

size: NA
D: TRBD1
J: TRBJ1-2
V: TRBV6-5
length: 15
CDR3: CASRRPGQGNYGYTF
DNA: TGTGCCAGCAGGCGCCCGGGACAGGGTAACTATGGCTACACCTTC

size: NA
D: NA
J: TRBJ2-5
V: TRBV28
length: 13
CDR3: CASSFRGLGTQYF
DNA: TGTGCCAGCAGTTTTCGGGGTTTAGGGACCCAGTACTTC

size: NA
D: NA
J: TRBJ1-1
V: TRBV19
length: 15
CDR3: CASSIEEGTSTEAFF
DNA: TGTGCCAGTAGTATAGAGGAGGGAACTAGCACTGAAGCTTTCTTT

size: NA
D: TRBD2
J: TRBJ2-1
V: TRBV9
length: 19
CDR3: CASSRMWTSGRSSYNEQFF
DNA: TGTGCCAGCAGCCGTATGTGGACTAGCGGGCGTAGCTCCTACAATGAGCAGTTCTTC

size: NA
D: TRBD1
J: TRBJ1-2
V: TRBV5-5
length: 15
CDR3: CASSHRDRALDGYTF
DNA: TGTGCCAGCAGCCACCGGGACAGGGCGTTGGATGGCTACACCTTC

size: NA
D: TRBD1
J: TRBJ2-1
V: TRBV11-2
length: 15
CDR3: CASSLSRGQYNEQFF
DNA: TGTGCCAGCAGCTTATCCAGGGGGCAATACAATGAGCAGTTCTTC

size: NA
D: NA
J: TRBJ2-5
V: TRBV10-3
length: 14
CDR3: CATMIKDNQETQYF
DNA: TGTGCCACCATGATTAAGGACAACCAAGAGACCCAGTACTTC

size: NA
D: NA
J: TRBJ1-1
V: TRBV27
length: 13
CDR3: CASSPPRATEAFF
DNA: TGTGCCAGCAGTCCCCCCAGGGCTACTGAAGCTTTCTTT

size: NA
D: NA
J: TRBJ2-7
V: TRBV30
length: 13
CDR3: CAWSGSPYYEQYF
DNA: TGTGCCTGGAGTGGGTCTCCCTACTACGAGCAGTACTTC

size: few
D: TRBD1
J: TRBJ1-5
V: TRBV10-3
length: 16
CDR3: CAISELGQGGNQPQHF
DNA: TGTGCCATCAGTGAACTTGGACAGGGAGGCAATCAGCCCCAGCATTTT

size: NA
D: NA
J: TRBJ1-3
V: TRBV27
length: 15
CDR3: CASSVDYYSGNTIYF
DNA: TGTGCCAGCAGTGTCGATTACTACTCTGGAAACACCATATATTTT

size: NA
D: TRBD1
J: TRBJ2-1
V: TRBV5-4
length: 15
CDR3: CASSLGQGEYNEQFF
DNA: TGTGCCAGCAGCTTGGGACAGGGCGAATACAATGAGCAGTTCTTC

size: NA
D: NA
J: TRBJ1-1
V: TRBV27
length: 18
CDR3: CASSFRIPGEGPGTEAFF
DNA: TGTGCCAGCAGTTTTCGAATCCCAGGGGAAGGGCCGGGCACTGAAGCTTTCTTT

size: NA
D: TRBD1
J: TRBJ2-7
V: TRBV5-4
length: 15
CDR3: CASSLGRDRGYEQYF
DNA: TGTGCCAGCAGCTTGGGTAGGGACAGGGGATACGAGCAGTACTTC

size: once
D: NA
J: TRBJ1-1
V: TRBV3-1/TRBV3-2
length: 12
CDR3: CASSHGVTEAFF
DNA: TGTGCCAGCAGCCACGGTGTCACTGAAGCTTTCTTT

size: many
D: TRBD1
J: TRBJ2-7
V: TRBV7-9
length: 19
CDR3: CASRPTGTGGYPGAYEQYF
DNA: TGTGCCAGCAGGCCGACCGGGACAGGGGGCTATCCTGGCGCCTACGAGCAGTACTTC

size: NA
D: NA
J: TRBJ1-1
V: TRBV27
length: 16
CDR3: CASSFRSGKRGTEAFF
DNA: TGTGCCAGCAGTTTCAGGTCCGGGAAGCGAGGCACTGAAGCTTTCTTT

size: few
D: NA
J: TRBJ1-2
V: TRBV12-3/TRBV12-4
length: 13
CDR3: CASSLTAPGGYTF
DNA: TGTGCCAGCAGTTTAACCGCTCCCGGGGGCTACACCTTC

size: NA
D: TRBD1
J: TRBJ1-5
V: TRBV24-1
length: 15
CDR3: CATSGTGEGNQPQHF
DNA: TGTGCCACCAGTGGGACAGGGGAGGGCAATCAGCCCCAGCATTTT

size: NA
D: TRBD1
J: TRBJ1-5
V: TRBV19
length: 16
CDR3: CASSPNKQGAGQPQHF
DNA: TGTGCCAGTAGCCCTAATAAACAGGGGGCAGGCCAGCCCCAGCATTTT

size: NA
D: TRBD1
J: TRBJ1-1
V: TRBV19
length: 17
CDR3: CASSTPFRTGVGTEAFF
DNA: TGTGCCAGTAGTACCCCATTTCGGACAGGCGTGGGGACTGAAGCTTTCTTT

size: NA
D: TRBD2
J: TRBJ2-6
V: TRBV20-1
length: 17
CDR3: CSASSSGSISGANVLTF
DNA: TGCAGTGCTAGTTCTAGCGGGAGTATATCTGGGGCCAACGTCCTGACTTTC

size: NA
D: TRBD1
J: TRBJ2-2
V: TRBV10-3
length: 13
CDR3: CATGTGITGELFF
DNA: TGTGCCACCGGGACAGGGATCACCGGGGAGCTGTTTTTT

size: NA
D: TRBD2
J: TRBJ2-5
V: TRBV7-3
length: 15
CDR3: CASSPGTSRQGAQYF
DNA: TGTGCCAGCAGCCCGGGGACTAGCAGGCAAGGGGCCCAGTACTTC

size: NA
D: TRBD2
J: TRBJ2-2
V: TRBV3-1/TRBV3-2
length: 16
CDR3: CASSQESGGPGGELFF
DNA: TGTGCCAGCAGCCAAGAATCGGGAGGGCCTGGCGGGGAGCTGTTTTTT

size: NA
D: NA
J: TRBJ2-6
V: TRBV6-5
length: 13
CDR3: CASGPSGANVLTF
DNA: TGTGCCAGCGGCCCCTCTGGGGCCAACGTCCTGACTTTC

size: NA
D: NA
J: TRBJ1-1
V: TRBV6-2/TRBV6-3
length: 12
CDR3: CASSWGDTEAFF
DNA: TGTGCCAGCAGTTGGGGAGACACTGAAGCTTTCTTT

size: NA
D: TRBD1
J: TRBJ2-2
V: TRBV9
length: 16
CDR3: CASRKGGTGGTGELFF
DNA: TGTGCCAGCAGAAAGGGAGGGACAGGGGGGACCGGGGAGCTGTTTTTT

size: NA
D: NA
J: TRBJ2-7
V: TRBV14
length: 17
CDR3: CASSQGGYRVSSYEQYF
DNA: TGTGCCAGCAGCCAAGGCGGGTACAGGGTATCATCCTACGAGCAGTACTTC

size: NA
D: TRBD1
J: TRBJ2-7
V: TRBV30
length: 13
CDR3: CACRDRGINEQYF
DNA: TGTGCCTGCCGGGACAGGGGAATCAACGAGCAGTACTTC

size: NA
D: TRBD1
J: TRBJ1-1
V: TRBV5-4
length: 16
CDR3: CASSSAPTGSNTEAFF
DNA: TGTGCCAGCAGCTCTGCCCCGACAGGGTCGAACACTGAAGCTTTCTTT

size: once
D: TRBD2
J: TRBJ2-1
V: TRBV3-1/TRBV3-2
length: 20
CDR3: CASSRSAGTSGRLHRNEQFF
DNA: TGTGCCAGCAGCCGAAGTGCCGGGACTAGCGGGAGGCTCCACAGGAATGAGCAGTTCTTC

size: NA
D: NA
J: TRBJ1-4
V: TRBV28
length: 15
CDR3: CASSLSGEGREKLFF
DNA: TGTGCCAGCAGTTTATCGGGGGAGGGGCGAGAAAAACTGTTTTTT

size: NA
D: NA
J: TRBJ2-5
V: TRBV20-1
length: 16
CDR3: CSASPYSTLRQETQYF
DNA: TGCAGTGCTAGTCCGTATAGTACCTTGAGACAAGAGACCCAGTACTTC

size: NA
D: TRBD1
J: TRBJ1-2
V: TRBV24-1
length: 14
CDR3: CATSAQDRGNGYTF
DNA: TGTGCCACCAGTGCCCAGGACAGGGGCAATGGCTACACCTTC

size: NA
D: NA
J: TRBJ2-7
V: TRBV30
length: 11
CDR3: CAWSISHEQYF
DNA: TGTGCCTGGAGTATCTCCCACGAGCAGTACTTC

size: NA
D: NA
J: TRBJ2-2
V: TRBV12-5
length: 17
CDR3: CASGLVKGQTNTGELFF
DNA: TGTGCTAGTGGTTTGGTAAAGGGACAAACGAACACCGGGGAGCTGTTTTTT

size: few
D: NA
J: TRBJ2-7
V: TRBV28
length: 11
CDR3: CASWGHYEQYF
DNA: TGTGCCAGCTGGGGACACTACGAGCAGTACTTC

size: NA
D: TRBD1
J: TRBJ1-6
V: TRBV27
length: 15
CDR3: CASSISGTVASPLHF
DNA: TGTGCCAGCAGCATCTCCGGGACAGTGGCTTCACCCCTCCACTTT

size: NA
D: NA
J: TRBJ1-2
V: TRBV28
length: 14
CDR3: CASRHSGGDYGYTF
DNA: TGTGCCAGCAGACACTCGGGAGGGGACTATGGCTACACCTTC

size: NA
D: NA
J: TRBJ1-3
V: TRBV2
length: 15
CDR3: CASAPLTGSGNTIYF
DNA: TGTGCCAGCGCCCCCTTAACAGGCTCTGGAAACACCATATATTTT

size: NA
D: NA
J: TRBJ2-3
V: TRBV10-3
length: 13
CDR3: CAISVQGSNTQYF
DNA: TGTGCCATCAGCGTACAGGGATCAAATACGCAGTATTTT

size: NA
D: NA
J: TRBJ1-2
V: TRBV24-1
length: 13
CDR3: CATSDYPGYGYTF
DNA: TGTGCCACCAGTGATTACCCAGGCTATGGCTACACCTTC

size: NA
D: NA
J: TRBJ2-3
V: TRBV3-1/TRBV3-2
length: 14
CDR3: CASSQGGGPDTQYF
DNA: TGTGCCAGCAGCCAAGGGGGAGGCCCAGATACGCAGTATTTT

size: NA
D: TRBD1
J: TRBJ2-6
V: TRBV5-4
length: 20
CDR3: CASSSGLGGTGGSGANVLTF
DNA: TGTGCCAGCAGCTCTGGTTTAGGTGGGACAGGGGGCTCTGGGGCCAACGTCCTGACTTTC

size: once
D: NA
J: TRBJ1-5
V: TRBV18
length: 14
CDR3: CASSPRDSNQPQHF
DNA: TGTGCCAGCTCACCACGAGATAGCAATCAGCCCCAGCATTTT

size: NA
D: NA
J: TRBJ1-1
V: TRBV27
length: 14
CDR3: CASSRTAMNTEAFF
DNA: TGTGCCAGCAGCCGGACTGCAATGAACACTGAAGCTTTCTTT